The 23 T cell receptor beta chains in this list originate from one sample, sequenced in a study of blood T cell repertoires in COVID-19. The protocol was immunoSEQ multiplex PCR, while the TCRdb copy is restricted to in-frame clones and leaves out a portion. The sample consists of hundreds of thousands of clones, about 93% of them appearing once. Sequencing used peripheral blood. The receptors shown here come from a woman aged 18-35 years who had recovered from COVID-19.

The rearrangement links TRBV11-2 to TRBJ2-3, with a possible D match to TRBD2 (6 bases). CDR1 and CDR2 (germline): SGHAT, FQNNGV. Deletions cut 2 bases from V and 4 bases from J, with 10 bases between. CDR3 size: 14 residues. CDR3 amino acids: CASSLLGTSDTQYF. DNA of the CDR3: TGTGCCAGCAGCTTACTAGGGACTTCAGATACGCAGTATTTT.

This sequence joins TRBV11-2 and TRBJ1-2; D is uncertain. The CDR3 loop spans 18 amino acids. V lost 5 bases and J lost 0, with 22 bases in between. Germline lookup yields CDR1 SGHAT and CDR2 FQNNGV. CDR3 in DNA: TGTGCCAGCAGCATAACTCAACTGGGCCCATACGCTAACTATGGCTACACCTTC. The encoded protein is CASSITQLGPYANYGYTF. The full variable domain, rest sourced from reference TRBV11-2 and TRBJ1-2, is EAGVAQSPRYKIIEKRQSVAFWCNPISGHATLYWYQQILGQGPKLLIQFQNNGVVDDSQLPKDRFSAERLKGVDSTLKIQPAKLEDSAVYLCASSITQLGPYANYGYTFGSGTRLTVV.

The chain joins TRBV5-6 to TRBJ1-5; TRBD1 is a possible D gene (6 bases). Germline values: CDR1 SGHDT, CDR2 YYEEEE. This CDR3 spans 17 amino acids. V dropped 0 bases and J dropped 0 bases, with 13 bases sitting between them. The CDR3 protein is CASSLGTPGVSNQPQHF. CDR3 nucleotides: TGTGCCAGCAGCTTGGGGACCCCAGGGGTTAGCAATCAGCCCCAGCATTTT. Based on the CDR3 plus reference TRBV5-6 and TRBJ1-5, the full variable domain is DAGVTQSPTHLIKTRGQQVTLRCSPKSGHDTVSWYQQALGQGPQFIFQYYEEEERQRGNFPDRFSGHQFPNYSSELNVNALLLGDSALYLCASSLGTPGVSNQPQHFGDGTRLSIL.

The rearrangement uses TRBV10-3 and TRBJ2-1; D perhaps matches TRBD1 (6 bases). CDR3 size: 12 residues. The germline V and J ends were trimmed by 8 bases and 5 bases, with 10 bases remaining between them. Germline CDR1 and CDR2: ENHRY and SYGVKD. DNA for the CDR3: TGTGCCATCGCGGCAGGGGACAATGAGCAGTTCTTC. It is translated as CAIAAGDNEQFF.

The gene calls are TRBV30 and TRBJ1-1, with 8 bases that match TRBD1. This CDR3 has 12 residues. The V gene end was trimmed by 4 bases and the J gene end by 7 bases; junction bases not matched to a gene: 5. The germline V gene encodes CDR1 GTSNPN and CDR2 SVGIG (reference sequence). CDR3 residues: CAWNSDRGEAFF. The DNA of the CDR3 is TGTGCCTGGAACAGCGACAGGGGTGAAGCTTTCTTT.

The CDR3 loop reads CASSQELAYTDTQYF. The CDR3, as DNA: TGCGCCAGCAGCCAAGAGCTTGCCTACACAGATACGCAGTATTTT. This sequence joins TRBV4-3 and TRBJ2-3; D ambiguous. This CDR3 comprises 15 residues. V gave up 0 bases and J gave up 2 bases, with 9 bases separating them. Germline lookup yields CDR1 LGHNA and CDR2 YSLEER.

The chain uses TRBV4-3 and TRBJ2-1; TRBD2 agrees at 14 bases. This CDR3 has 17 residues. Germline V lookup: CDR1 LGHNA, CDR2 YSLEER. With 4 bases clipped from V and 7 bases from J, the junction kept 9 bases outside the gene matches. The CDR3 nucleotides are TGCGCCAGCAGCCGTTACTCCGGGACTAGCGGGAGAAATGAGCAGTTCTTC. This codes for CASSRYSGTSGRNEQFF.

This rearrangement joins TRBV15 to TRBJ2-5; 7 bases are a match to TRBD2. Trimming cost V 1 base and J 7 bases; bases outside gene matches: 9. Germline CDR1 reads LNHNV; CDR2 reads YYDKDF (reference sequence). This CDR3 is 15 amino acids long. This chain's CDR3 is CATSRGGGAVGTQYF. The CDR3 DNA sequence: TGTGCCACCAGCAGAGGGGGGGGAGCCGTGGGGACCCAGTACTTC.

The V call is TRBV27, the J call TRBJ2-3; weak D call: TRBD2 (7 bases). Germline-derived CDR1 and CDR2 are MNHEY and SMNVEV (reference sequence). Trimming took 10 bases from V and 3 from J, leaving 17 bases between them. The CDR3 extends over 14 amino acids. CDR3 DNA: TGTGCCACCAGAGGGGGGGGGTGGACAGATACGCAGTATTTT. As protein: CATRGGGWTDTQYF.

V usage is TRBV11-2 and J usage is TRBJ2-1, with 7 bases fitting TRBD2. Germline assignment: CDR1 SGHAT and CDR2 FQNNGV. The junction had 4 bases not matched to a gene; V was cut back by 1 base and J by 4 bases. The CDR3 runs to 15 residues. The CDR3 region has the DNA TGTGCCAGCAGCTTAGCAAGCGGGGTATACAATGAGCAGTTCTTC. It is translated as CASSLASGVYNEQFF.

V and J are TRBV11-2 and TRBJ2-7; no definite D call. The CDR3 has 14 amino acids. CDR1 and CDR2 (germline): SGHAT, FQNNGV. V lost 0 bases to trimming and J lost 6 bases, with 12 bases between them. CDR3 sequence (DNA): TGTGCCAGCAGCTTAGAAACTGGGCATAGCGAGCAGTACGTC. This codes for CASSLETGHSEQYV.

In DNA, the CDR3 is TGTGCCAGCAGCCGACCCGGGACTAGCGGGAGTGGGGAGCAGTTCTTC. Its protein is CASSRPGTSGSGEQFF. The J gene is TRBJ2-1, the V gene TRBV3-1 (or the pseudogene TRBV3-2), with 14 positions matching TRBD2. With 4 bases clipped from V and 10 bases from J, the junction kept 9 bases outside the gene matches. The CDR3 is 16 amino acids. CDR1 and CDR2 (germline): LGHDT, YNNKEL (reference sequence).

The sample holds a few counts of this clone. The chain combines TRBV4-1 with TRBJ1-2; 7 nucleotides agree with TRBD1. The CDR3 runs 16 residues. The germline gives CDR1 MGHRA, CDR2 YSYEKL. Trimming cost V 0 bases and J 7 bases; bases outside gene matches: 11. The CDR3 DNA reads TGCGCCAGCAGCCAAGATCCAGGGGGGAGTCACAGTGGCTACACCTTC. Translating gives CASSQDPGGSHSGYTF.

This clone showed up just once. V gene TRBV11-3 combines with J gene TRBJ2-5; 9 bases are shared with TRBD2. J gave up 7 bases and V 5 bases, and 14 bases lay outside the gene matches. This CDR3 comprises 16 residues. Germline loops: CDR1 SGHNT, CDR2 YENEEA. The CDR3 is CASSLILAGLRGTQYF. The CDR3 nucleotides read TGTGCCAGCAGCCTTATCCTAGCGGGGCTCCGAGGGACCCAGTACTTC.

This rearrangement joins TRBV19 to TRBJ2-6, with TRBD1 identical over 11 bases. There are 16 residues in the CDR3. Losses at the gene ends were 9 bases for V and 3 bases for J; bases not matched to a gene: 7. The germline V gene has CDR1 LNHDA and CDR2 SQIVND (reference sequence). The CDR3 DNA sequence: TGTGCCAGAATTTCCGGGACAGGGGGTGGGGCCAACGTCCTGACTTTC. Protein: CARISGTGGGANVLTF.

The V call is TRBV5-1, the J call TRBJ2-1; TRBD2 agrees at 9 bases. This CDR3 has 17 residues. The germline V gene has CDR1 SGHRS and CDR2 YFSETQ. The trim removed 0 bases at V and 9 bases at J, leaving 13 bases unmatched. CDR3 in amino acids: CASSLGGGPFSGSEQFF. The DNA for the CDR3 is TGCGCCAGCAGCTTGGGGGGTGGACCGTTTAGCGGGAGTGAGCAGTTCTTC.

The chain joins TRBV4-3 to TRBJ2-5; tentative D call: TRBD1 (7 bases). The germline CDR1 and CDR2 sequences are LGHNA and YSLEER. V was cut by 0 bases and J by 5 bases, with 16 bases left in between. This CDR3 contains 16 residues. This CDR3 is CASSQEMAGGWETQYF. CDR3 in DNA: TGCGCCAGCAGCCAAGAAATGGCAGGGGGGTGGGAGACCCAGTACTTC.

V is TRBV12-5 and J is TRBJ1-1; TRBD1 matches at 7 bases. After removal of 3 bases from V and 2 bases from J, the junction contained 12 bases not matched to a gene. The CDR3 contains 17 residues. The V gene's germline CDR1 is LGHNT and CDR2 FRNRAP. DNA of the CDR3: TGTGCTAGTGGTTTTATATTCGGGACAGCCTTAAACACTGAAGCTTTCTTT. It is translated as CASGFIFGTALNTEAFF.

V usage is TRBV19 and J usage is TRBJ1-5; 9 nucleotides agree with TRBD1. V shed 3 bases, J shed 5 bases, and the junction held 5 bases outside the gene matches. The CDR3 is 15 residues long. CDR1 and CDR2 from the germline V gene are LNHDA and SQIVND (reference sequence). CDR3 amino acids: CASSILRDRDQPQHF. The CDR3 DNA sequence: TGTGCCAGTAGTATTCTCAGGGACAGGGATCAGCCCCAGCATTTT.

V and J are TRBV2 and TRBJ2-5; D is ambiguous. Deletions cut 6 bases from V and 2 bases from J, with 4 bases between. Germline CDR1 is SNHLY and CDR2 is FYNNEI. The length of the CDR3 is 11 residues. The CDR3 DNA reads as TGTGCCAGCAGCGGGCAAGAGACCCAGTACTTC. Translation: CASSGQETQYF.

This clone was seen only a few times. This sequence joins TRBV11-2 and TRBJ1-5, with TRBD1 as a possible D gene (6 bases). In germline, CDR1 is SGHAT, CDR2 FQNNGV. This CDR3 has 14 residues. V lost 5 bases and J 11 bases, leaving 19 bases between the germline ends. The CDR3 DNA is TGTGCCAGCAGCCTAAGTACAGGGTTCGGGACCCAGCATTTT. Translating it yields CASSLSTGFGTQHF.

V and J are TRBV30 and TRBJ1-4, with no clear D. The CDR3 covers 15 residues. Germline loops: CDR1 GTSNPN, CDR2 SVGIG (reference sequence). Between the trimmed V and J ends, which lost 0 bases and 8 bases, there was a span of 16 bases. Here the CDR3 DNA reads TGTGCCTGGAGTGTACAGAGCATCATTGGCGAAAAACTGTTTTTT. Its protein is CAWSVQSIIGEKLFF.

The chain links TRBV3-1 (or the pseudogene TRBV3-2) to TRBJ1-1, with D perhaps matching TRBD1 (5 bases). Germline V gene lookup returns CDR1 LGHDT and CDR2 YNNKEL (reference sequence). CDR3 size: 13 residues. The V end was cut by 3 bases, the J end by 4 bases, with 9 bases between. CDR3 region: CASSHLGGTEAFF. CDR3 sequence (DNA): TGTGCCAGCAGCCACCTCGGGGGCACTGAAGCTTTCTTT.